This T cell receptor (beta chain) appears in the sequencing data of a study of CD8 T cells in Susac syndrome. Across the study: When blood was collected, patients with Susac syndrome were therapy-naive, were taking corticosteroids, or were receiving intravenous immunoglobulin alone.

Concerning this clonotype: Mismatch with germline at one junction end may stem from a read error.

An amount of RNA that ranged from roughly 0.5 to 1 ug was reverse transcribed with random hexamers. The authors amplified TCR beta CDR3 across 54 Vbeta and 13 Jbeta using immunoSEQ multiplex PCR. TCRdb used MiXCR to reprocess the immunoSEQ multiplex PCR reads, holding one entry per CDR3 protein. This sample has 100,000 to 150,000 distinct CDR3 sequences, with about 95% found just once. Blood CD8+ and CD4+ T cells underwent high-throughput TCR beta sequencing. TEMRA cells underwent FACS enrichment and CD8+ and CD4+ T cells underwent negative isolation. From germline, CDR1 is SSHAT and CDR2 FNYEAQ (reference sequence). There are 13 residues in the CDR3.

This chain connects TRBV7-7 to TRBJ2-3; D is unclear. The receptor's source is a human donor with Susac syndrome. Sample: CD8+ T cells from PBMCs. The CDR3 sequence is CASSRRVADTQYF. CDR3 in DNA: TGTGCTAGCAGCCGTAGGGTGGCGGATACGCAGTATTTT. Variable domain in full (rest from reference TRBV7-7 and TRBJ2-3): GAGVSQSPRYKVTKRGQDVTLRCDPISSHATLYWYQQALGQGPEFLTYFNYEAQPDKSGLPSDRFSAERPEGSISTLTIQRTEQRDSAMYRCASSRRVADTQYFGPGTRLTVL.